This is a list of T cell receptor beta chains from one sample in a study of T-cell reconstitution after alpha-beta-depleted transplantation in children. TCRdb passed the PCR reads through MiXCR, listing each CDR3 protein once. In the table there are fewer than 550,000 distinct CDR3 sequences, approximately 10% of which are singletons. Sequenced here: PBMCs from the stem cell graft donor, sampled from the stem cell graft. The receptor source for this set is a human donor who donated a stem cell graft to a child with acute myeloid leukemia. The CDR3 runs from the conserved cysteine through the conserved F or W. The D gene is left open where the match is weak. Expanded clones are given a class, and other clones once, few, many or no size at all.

CDR3 protein: CASRSGIQETQYF
CDR3 DNA: TGCGCCAGCCGTTCAGGGATCCAAGAGACCCAGTACTTC
V gene: TRBV10-2
CDR3 length: 13
clone size: -
J gene: TRBJ2-5
D gene: -

CDR3 protein: CASLRGINQPQHF
CDR3 DNA: TGTGCCAGCCTCAGGGGGATCAATCAGCCCCAGCATTTT
V gene: TRBV6-2/TRBV6-3
CDR3 length: 13
clone size: few
J gene: TRBJ1-5
D gene: TRBD1

CDR3 protein: CASSRGQGNIQYF
CDR3 DNA: TGTGCCAGCAGCCGGGGGCAGGGAAACATTCAGTACTTC
V gene: TRBV7-3
CDR3 length: 13
clone size: -
J gene: TRBJ2-4
D gene: -

CDR3 protein: CASSPGQGADIQYF
CDR3 DNA: TGCGCCAGCAGTCCTGGACAGGGGGCCGACATTCAGTACTTC
V gene: TRBV5-1
CDR3 length: 14
clone size: -
J gene: TRBJ2-4
D gene: TRBD1

CDR3 protein: CASSNRLIPHSYEQYF
CDR3 DNA: TGTGCCAGCAGTAATCGATTAATTCCCCACTCCTACGAGCAGTACTTC
V gene: TRBV27
CDR3 length: 16
clone size: -
J gene: TRBJ2-7
D gene: -

CDR3 protein: CASSLSGTLYGYTF
CDR3 DNA: TGTGCCAGCAGTTTATCTGGGACCCTGTATGGCTACACCTTC
V gene: TRBV27
CDR3 length: 14
clone size: few
J gene: TRBJ1-2
D gene: -

CDR3 protein: CASRTVWEDTEAFF
CDR3 DNA: TGTGCCAGCAGGACCGTTTGGGAGGACACTGAAGCTTTCTTT
V gene: TRBV6-5
CDR3 length: 14
clone size: -
J gene: TRBJ1-1
D gene: -

CDR3 protein: CSVPPQETQYF
CDR3 DNA: TGCAGCGTGCCCCCCCAAGAGACCCAGTACTTC
V gene: TRBV29-1
CDR3 length: 11
clone size: -
J gene: TRBJ2-5
D gene: -

CDR3 protein: CASSLDGTVLSEKLFF
CDR3 DNA: TGCGCCAGCAGCTTGGACGGGACAGTTTTGAGTGAAAAACTGTTTTTT
V gene: TRBV5-1
CDR3 length: 16
clone size: few
J gene: TRBJ1-4
D gene: TRBD1

CDR3 protein: CSASGGFYEQYF
CDR3 DNA: TGCAGTGCTAGCGGAGGGTTTTACGAGCAGTACTTC
V gene: TRBV20-1
CDR3 length: 12
clone size: few
J gene: TRBJ2-7
D gene: -

CDR3 protein: CSAKQGNGELFF
CDR3 DNA: TGCAGTGCGAAACAGGGGAACGGGGAGCTGTTTTTT
V gene: TRBV20-1
CDR3 length: 12
clone size: -
J gene: TRBJ2-2
D gene: TRBD1

CDR3 protein: CASSSPTSGGSYNEQFF
CDR3 DNA: TGCGCCAGCAGCTCGCCCACCAGCGGGGGGTCCTACAATGAGCAGTTCTTC
V gene: TRBV5-1
CDR3 length: 17
clone size: -
J gene: TRBJ2-1
D gene: TRBD2

CDR3 protein: CASSLTEGAFF
CDR3 DNA: TGTGCCAGCAGCTTGACCGAGGGAGCTTTCTTT
V gene: TRBV7-9
CDR3 length: 11
clone size: many
J gene: TRBJ1-1
D gene: -

CDR3 protein: CASSAGTGGNIQYF
CDR3 DNA: TGCGCCAGCAGTGCGGGGACAGGGGGAAACATTCAGTACTTC
V gene: TRBV5-1
CDR3 length: 14
clone size: few
J gene: TRBJ2-4
D gene: TRBD1

CDR3 protein: CSARLDRAPSYEQYF
CDR3 DNA: TGCAGTGCTAGACTCGACAGGGCTCCTTCCTACGAGCAGTACTTC
V gene: TRBV20-1
CDR3 length: 15
clone size: -
J gene: TRBJ2-7
D gene: TRBD1

CDR3 protein: CASSLGGSHEQFF
CDR3 DNA: TGTGCCAGCAGCCTGGGGGGCTCCCATGAGCAGTTCTTC
V gene: TRBV6-5
CDR3 length: 13
clone size: -
J gene: TRBJ2-1
D gene: -

CDR3 protein: CASSFERVGTDTQYF
CDR3 DNA: TGCGCCAGCAGCTTTGAGCGGGTGGGCACAGATACGCAGTATTTT
V gene: TRBV5-1
CDR3 length: 15
clone size: few
J gene: TRBJ2-3
D gene: -

CDR3 protein: CATSGILETQYF
CDR3 DNA: TGTGCCACCTCGGGGATTTTGGAGACCCAGTACTTC
V gene: TRBV7-2
CDR3 length: 12
clone size: -
J gene: TRBJ2-5
D gene: -

CDR3 protein: CAISDGGRGEQFF
CDR3 DNA: TGTGCCATCAGTGACGGGGGGCGGGGTGAGCAGTTCTTC
V gene: TRBV10-3
CDR3 length: 13
clone size: few
J gene: TRBJ2-1
D gene: -

CDR3 protein: CSVEGLAGIYEQYF
CDR3 DNA: TGCAGCGTAGAGGGACTAGCGGGAATCTACGAGCAGTACTTC
V gene: TRBV29-1
CDR3 length: 14
clone size: few
J gene: TRBJ2-7
D gene: TRBD2

CDR3 protein: CSAAGPREQETQYF
CDR3 DNA: TGCAGTGCTGCGGGACCCAGGGAGCAAGAGACCCAGTACTTC
V gene: TRBV20-1
CDR3 length: 14
clone size: many
J gene: TRBJ2-5
D gene: -

CDR3 protein: CASSGGQGEAGANVLTF
CDR3 DNA: TGCGCCAGCAGTGGAGGTCAGGGAGAAGCTGGGGCCAACGTCCTGACTTTC
V gene: TRBV5-1
CDR3 length: 17
clone size: -
J gene: TRBJ2-6
D gene: -

CDR3 protein: CASSLAAGDSNEQFF
CDR3 DNA: TGCGCCAGCAGCTTGGCCGCGGGGGACTCCAATGAGCAGTTCTTC
V gene: TRBV5-1
CDR3 length: 15
clone size: -
J gene: TRBJ2-1
D gene: TRBD2

CDR3 protein: CASSQKRGYNEQFF
CDR3 DNA: TGTGCCAGCAGCCAGAAGCGGGGATACAATGAGCAGTTCTTC
V gene: TRBV11-2
CDR3 length: 14
clone size: few
J gene: TRBJ2-1
D gene: TRBD2

CDR3 protein: CSATGLVYEQYF
CDR3 DNA: TGCAGTGCTACGGGACTAGTCTACGAGCAGTACTTC
V gene: TRBV20-1
CDR3 length: 12
clone size: few
J gene: TRBJ2-7
D gene: TRBD2

CDR3 protein: CASSFATGVHEQYF
CDR3 DNA: TGTGCCAGCAGTTTTGCTACAGGGGTCCACGAGCAGTACTTC
V gene: TRBV28
CDR3 length: 14
clone size: few
J gene: TRBJ2-7
D gene: TRBD1

CDR3 protein: CASSYSGTGTADTQYF
CDR3 DNA: TGTGCCAGCAGTTACTCGGGGACAGGGACTGCAGATACGCAGTATTTT
V gene: TRBV6-5
CDR3 length: 16
clone size: few
J gene: TRBJ2-3
D gene: TRBD1

CDR3 protein: CSAQAQNQETQYF
CDR3 DNA: TGCAGTGCTCAAGCGCAGAACCAAGAGACCCAGTACTTC
V gene: TRBV20-1
CDR3 length: 13
clone size: -
J gene: TRBJ2-5
D gene: -

CDR3 protein: CASSRTSSGETQYF
CDR3 DNA: TGTGCCAGCAGCCGGACCTCTAGCGGAGAGACCCAGTACTTC
V gene: TRBV12-3/TRBV12-4
CDR3 length: 14
clone size: many
J gene: TRBJ2-5
D gene: TRBD2

CDR3 protein: CASSLRAGGETQYF
CDR3 DNA: TGTGCCAGCAGCCTGCGGGCCGGAGGGGAGACCCAGTACTTC
V gene: TRBV3-1
CDR3 length: 14
clone size: -
J gene: TRBJ2-5
D gene: -

CDR3 protein: CSARDFIAGYEQYF
CDR3 DNA: TGCAGTGCTAGAGATTTTATCGCCGGGTACGAGCAGTACTTC
V gene: TRBV20-1
CDR3 length: 14
clone size: -
J gene: TRBJ2-7
D gene: -

CDR3 protein: CASSQFSSGNTIYF
CDR3 DNA: TGCGCCAGCAGCCAATTCAGCTCTGGAAACACCATATATTTT
V gene: TRBV4-1
CDR3 length: 14
clone size: -
J gene: TRBJ1-3
D gene: -